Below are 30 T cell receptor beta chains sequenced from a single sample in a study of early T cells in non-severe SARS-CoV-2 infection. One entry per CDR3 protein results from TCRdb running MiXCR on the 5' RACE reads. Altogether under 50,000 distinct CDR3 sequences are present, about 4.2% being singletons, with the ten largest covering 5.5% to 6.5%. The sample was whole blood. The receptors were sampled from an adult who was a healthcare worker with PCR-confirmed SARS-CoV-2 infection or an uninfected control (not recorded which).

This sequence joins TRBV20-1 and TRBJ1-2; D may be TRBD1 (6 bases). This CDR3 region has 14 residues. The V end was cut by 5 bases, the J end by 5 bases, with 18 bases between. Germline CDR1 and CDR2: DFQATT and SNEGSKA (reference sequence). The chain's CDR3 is CSAAPAGALYGYTF. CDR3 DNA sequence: TGCAGTGCTGCCCCCGCAGGGGCCCTTTATGGCTACACCTTC.

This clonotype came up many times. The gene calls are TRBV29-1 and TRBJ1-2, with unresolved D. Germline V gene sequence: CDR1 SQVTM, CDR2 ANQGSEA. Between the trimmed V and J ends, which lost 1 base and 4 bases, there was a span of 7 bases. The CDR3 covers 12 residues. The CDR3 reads CSVEGSGYGYTF. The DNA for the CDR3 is TGCAGCGTTGAAGGTTCAGGCTATGGCTACACCTTC.

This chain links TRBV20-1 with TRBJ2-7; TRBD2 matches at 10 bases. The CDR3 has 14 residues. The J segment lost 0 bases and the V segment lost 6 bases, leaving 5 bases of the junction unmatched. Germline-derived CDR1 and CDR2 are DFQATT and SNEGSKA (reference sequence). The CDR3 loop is CSALAGAGSYEQYF. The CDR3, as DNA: TGCAGTGCCCTAGCGGGAGCTGGCTCCTACGAGCAGTACTTC.

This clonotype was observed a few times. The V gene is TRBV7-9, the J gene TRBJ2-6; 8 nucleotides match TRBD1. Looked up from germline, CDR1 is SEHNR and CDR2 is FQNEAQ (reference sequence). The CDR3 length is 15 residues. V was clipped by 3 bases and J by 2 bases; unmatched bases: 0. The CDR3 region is CASSLTGAGANVLTF. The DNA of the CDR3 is TGTGCCAGCAGCTTGACAGGGGCTGGGGCCAACGTCCTGACTTTC.

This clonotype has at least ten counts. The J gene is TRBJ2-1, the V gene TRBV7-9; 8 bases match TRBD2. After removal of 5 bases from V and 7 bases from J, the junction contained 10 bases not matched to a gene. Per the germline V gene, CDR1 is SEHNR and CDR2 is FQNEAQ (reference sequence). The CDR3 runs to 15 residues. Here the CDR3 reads CASSPPTSAVNEQFF. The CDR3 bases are TGTGCCAGCAGCCCACCGACTAGCGCGGTAAATGAGCAGTTCTTC.

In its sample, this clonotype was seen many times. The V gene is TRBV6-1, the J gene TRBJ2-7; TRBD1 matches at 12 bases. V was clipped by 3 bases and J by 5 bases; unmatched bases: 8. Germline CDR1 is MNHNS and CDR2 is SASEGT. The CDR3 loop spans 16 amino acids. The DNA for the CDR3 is TGTGCCAGCAGTGATCTCTGGGACAGGGGGCTAAACGAGCAGTACTTC. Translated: CASSDLWDRGLNEQYF.

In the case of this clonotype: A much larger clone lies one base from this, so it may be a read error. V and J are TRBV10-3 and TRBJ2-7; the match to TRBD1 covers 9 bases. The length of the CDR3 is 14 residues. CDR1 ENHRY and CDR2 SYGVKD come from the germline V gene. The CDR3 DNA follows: TGTGTCATCAACCGGGACAGGGACTCCTACGAGCAGTACTTC. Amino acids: CVINRDRDSYEQYF.

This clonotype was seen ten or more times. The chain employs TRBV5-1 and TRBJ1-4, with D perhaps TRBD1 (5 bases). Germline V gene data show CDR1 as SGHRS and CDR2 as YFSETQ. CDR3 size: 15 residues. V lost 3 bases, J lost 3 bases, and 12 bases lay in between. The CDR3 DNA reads TGCGCCAGCAGCTGGGAGGGGTCTGCTAATGAAAAACTGTTTTTT. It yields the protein CASSWEGSANEKLFF.

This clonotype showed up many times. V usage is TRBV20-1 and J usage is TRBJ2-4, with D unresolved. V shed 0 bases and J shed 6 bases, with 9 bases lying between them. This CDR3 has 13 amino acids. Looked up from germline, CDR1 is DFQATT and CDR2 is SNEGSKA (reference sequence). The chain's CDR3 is CSARDGRLNIQYF. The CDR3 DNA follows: TGCAGTGCTAGAGATGGACGGTTAAACATTCAGTACTTC.

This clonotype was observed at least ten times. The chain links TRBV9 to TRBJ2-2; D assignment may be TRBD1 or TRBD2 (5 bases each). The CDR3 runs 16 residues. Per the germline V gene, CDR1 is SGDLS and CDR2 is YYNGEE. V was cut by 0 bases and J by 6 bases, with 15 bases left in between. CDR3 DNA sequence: TGTGCCAGCAGCGTAGAGACAGCGGCTGGGTCCGGGGAGCTGTTTTTT. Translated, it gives CASSVETAAGSGELFF.

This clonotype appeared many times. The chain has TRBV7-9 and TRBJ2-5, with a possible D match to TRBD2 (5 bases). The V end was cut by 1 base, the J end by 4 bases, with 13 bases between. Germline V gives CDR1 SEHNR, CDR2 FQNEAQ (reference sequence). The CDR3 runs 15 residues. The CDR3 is CASSLGSAKTETQYF. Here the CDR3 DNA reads TGTGCCAGCAGCTTAGGTAGCGCCAAGACAGAGACCCAGTACTTC.

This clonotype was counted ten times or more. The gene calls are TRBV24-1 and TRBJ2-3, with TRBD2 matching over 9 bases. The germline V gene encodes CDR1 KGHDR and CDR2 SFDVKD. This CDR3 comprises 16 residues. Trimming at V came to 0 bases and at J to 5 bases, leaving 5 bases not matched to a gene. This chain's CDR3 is CATSDLGGGAVDTQYF. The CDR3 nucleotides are TGTGCCACCAGTGATTTGGGCGGGGGGGCCGTAGATACGCAGTATTTT.

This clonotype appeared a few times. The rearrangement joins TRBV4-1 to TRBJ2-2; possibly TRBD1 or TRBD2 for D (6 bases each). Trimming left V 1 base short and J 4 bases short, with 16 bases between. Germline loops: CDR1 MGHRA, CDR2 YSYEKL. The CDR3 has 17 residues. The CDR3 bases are TGCGCCAGCAGCCAAGTCCTGTATGGGGGGCCCACCGGGGAGCTGTTTTTT. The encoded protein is CASSQVLYGGPTGELFF.

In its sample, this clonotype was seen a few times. The CDR3 bases are TGTGCCAGCAGTTTCTCTTGGGACACCGGGGAGCTGTTTTTT. This codes for CASSFSWDTGELFF. This chain joins TRBV12-3 or TRBV12-4 and TRBJ2-2; D remains ambiguous. Trimming took 3 bases from V and 3 from J, leaving 8 bases between them. This CDR3 is 14 amino acids long.

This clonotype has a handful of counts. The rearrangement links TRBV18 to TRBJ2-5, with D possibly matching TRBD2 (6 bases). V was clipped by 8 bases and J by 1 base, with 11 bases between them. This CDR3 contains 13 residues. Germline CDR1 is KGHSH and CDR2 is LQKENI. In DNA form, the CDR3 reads TGTGCCAGCGGAGGCGGGGTCCAAGAGACCCAGTACTTC. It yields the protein CASGGGVQETQYF.

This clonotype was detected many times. The CDR3 is CASGGALSGANVLTF. In nucleotides, the CDR3 is TGTGCCAGCGGGGGGGCCCTCTCTGGGGCCAACGTCCTGACTTTC. The V call is TRBV19, the J call TRBJ2-6, with 8 bases aligning to TRBD2. The CDR3 covers 15 residues. Germline V gives CDR1 LNHDA, CDR2 SQIVND (reference sequence). V was pared by 9 bases and J by 0 bases, with 4 bases of the junction left unmatched. The full variable domain, its missing parts supplied by reference TRBV19 and TRBJ2-6, is DGGITQSPKYLFRKEGQNVTLSCEQNLNHDAMYWYRQDPGQGLRLIYYSQIVNDFQKGDIAEGYSVSREKKESFPLTVTSAQKNPTAFYLCASGGALSGANVLTFGAGSRLTVL.

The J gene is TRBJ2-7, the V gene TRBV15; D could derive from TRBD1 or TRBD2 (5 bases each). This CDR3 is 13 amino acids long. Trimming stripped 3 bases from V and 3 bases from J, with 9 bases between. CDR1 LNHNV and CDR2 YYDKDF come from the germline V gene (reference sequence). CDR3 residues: CATSRGRDYEQYF. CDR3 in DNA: TGTGCCACCAGCAGGGGACGGGACTACGAGCAGTACTTC.

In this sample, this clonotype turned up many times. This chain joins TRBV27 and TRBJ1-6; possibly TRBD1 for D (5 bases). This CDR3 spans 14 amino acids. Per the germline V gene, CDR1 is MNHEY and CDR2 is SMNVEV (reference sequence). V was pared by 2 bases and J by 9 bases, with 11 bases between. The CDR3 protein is CASSLEGQSSPLHF. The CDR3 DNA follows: TGTGCCAGCAGTTTAGAGGGGCAGAGTTCACCCCTCCACTTT.

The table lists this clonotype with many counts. The CDR3 protein is CASSDQTSGSSYEQYF. The CDR3 coding sequence is TGTGCCAGCAGCGACCAGACTAGCGGGAGCTCCTACGAGCAGTACTTC. The chain carries TRBV4-2 and TRBJ2-7; 12 nucleotides align to TRBD2. The germline V gene has CDR1 LGHNA and CDR2 YNFKEQ. The trim removed 5 bases at V and 0 bases at J, leaving 5 bases unmatched. The CDR3 loop spans 16 amino acids.

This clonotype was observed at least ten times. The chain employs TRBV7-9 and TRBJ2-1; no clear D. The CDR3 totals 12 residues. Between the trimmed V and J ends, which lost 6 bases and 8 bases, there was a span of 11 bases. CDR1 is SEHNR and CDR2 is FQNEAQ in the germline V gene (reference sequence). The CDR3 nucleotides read TGTGCCAGCAGATCACATAGGGATGAGCAGTTCTTC. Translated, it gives CASRSHRDEQFF.

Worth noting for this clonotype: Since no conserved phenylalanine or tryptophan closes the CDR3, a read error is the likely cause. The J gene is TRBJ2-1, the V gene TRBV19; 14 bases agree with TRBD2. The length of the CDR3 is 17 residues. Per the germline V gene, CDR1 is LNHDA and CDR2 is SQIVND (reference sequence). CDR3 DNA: TGTGTCAGTAGTATGGGGACTAGCGGGAGTTTTGGGAATGAGCAGTTCTAC. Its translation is CVSSMGTSGSFGNEQFY.

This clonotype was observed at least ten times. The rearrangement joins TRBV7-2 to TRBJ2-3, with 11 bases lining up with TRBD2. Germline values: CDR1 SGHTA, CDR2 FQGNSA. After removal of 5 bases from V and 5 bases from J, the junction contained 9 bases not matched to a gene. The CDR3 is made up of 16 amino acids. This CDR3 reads CASSVLAGEFKDTQYF. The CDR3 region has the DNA TGTGCCAGCAGCGTACTAGCGGGAGAGTTTAAAGATACGCAGTATTTT.

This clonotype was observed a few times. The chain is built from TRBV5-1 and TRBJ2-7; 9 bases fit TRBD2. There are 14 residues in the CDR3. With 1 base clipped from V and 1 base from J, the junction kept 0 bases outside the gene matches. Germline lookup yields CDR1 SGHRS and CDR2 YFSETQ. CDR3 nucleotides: TGCGCCAGCAGCTTGACTAGCGGGTCCTACGAGCAGTACTTC. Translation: CASSLTSGSYEQYF.

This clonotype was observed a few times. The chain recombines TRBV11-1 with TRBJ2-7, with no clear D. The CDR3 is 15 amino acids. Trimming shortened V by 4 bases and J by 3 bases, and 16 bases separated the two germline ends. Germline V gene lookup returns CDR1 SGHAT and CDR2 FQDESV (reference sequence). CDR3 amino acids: CASSYQIQPGYEQYF. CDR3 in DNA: TGTGCCAGCAGCTATCAGATCCAGCCGGGCTACGAGCAGTACTTC.

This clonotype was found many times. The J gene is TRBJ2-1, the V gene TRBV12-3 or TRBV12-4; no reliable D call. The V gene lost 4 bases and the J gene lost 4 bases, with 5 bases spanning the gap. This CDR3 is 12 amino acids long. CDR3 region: CASSSLYNEQFF. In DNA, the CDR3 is TGTGCCAGCAGTTCTTTATACAATGAGCAGTTCTTC.

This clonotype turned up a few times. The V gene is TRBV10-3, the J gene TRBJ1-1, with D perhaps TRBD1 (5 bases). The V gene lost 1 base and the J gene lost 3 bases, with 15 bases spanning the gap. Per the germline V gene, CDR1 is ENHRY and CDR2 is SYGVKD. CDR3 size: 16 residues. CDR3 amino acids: CAISEWKGPGDTEAFF. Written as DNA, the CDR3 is TGTGCCATCAGTGAGTGGAAAGGACCGGGGGACACTGAAGCTTTCTTT.

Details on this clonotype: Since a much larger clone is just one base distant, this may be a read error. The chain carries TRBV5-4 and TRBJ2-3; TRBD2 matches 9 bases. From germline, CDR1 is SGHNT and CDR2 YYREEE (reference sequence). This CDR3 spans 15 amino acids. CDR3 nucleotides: TGTGCCAGCAGCTTGGAAAGGGGACTAGCAGAAACGCAGTATTTT. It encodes CASSLERGLAETQYF.

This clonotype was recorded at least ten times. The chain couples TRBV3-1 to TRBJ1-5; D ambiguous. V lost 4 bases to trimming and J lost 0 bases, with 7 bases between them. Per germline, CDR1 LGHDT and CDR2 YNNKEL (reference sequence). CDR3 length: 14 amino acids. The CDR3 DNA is TGTGCCAGCAGCCGGACGGATAGCAATCAGCCCCAGCATTTT. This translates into CASSRTDSNQPQHF.

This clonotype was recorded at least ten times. The CDR3 spells CASSQGTGTTYGYTF. In nucleotides, the CDR3 is TGTGCCAGCAGCCAAGGGACAGGGACGACCTATGGCTACACCTTC. The genes are TRBV7-2 and TRBJ1-2; TRBD1 matches 9 bases. V trimming: 5 bases; J trimming: 4 bases; junction bases outside the gene matches: 8. The CDR3 spans 15 residues. Germline CDR1 reads SGHTA; CDR2 reads FQGNSA.

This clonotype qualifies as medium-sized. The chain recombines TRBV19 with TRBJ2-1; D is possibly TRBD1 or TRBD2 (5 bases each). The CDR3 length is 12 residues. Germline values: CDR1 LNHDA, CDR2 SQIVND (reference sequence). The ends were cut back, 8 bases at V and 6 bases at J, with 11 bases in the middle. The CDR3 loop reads CASRGGGNEQFF. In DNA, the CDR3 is TGTGCCAGTCGTGGTGGGGGCAATGAGCAGTTCTTC. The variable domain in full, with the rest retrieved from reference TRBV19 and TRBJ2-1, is DGGITQSPKYLFRKEGQNVTLSCEQNLNHDAMYWYRQDPGQGLRLIYYSQIVNDFQKGDIAEGYSVSREKKESFPLTVTSAQKNPTAFYLCASRGGGNEQFFGPGTRLTVL.